This T cell receptor beta chain was sequenced for a study of T cell changes during pregnancy in multiple sclerosis. Germline V gene data show CDR1 as SGHTA and CDR2 as FQGTGA. V was trimmed by 5 bases and J by 4 bases, leaving 14 bases between them. The CDR3 totals 14 residues. Assay used: immunoSEQ multiplex PCR; TCRdb lists only in-frame clones, some missing. Among 45,000 to 55,000 clones, approximately 90% were seen once, and the ten largest hold approximately 0.15%. The sequence was obtained from a female donor in good health, enrolled as a control in a pregnancy study. This rearrangement joins TRBV7-3 to TRBJ1-2; the D gene is possibly TRBD1 (6 bases). The sequences come from CD4+ T cells from peripheral blood mononuclear cells, collected after pregnancy. The CDR3 coding sequence is TGTGCCAGCAGCCCCGGGGGGGGCGGCTATGGCTACACCTTC. Residues: CASSPGGGGYGYTF.